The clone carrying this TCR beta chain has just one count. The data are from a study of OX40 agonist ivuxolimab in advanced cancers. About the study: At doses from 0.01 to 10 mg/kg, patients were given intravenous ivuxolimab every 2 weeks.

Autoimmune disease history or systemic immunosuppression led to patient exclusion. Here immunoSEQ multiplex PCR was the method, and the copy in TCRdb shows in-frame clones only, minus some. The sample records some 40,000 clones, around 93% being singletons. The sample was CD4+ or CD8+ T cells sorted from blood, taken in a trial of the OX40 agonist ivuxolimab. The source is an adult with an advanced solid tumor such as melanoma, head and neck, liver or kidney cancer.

The CDR3 coding sequence is TGTGCCAGCAGCTTGCAGGGAGTCACTGAAGCTTTCTTT. It translates to CASSLQGVTEAFF. This chain links TRBV5-6 with TRBJ1-1, with D tentatively TRBD1 (5 bases). CDR1 and CDR2 from the germline V gene are SGHDT and YYEEEE. Trimming took off 1 base at V and 4 bases at J, with 8 bases between the two ends. The CDR3 has 13 amino acids.